This entry lists 8 T cell receptor beta chains sequenced from one sample in a study of T cell changes during pregnancy in multiple sclerosis. These receptors' targets are unknown. Some clones are missing from TCRdb's copy, which holds only in-frame ones; the method was immunoSEQ multiplex PCR. The sample contains 300 to 400 clones, around 50% of which appear only once. The specimen sequenced was cultured CD4+ T cells. These TCRs come from a female patient with multiple sclerosis, enrolled in a pregnancy study. Some clones in this sample may be carry-over from other donors' samples.

In DNA form, the CDR3 reads TGCAGCGTTGGGGGGCCCGCGTCAACAGATACGCAGTATTTT. Protein: CSVGGPASTDTQYF. The genes are TRBV29-1 and TRBJ2-3, with a tentative D call TRBD1 (6 bases). The CDR3 is 14 amino acids. Germline CDR1 reads SQVTM; CDR2 reads ANQGSEA. V lost 4 bases to trimming and J lost 3 bases, with 14 bases between them.

The genes are TRBV7-5 and TRBJ2-6; the table names TRBD1, a call not compared with the DNA. TRBV7-5 is classified as a pseudogene. There are 17 residues in the CDR3. CDR3 nucleotides: TGTGCCAGAATTCTAATAAGTAGACAAAGTCGGGCCAACGTCCTGACTTTC. This translates into CARILISRQSRANVLTF.

In this sample, this clone is large. The rearrangement links TRBV7-7 to TRBJ2-7; TRBD2 matches at 11 bases. Per germline, CDR1 SSHAT and CDR2 FNYEAQ (reference sequence). This CDR3 contains 12 residues. The CDR3 protein is CAILAGGYEQYF. In DNA, the CDR3 is TGTGCTATTCTAGCGGGGGGCTACGAGCAGTACTTC.

V and J are TRBV7-6 and TRBJ1-2; D not resolved. V was shortened by 3 bases and J by 4 bases, with 21 bases between the two germline ends. This CDR3 contains 17 residues. CDR1 and CDR2 from the germline V gene are SGHVS and FNYEAQ. CDR3 nucleotide sequence: TGTGCCAGCAGCTTTTCGATTAAATCTCGAAAGACCTATGGCTACACCTTC. Translation: CASSFSIKSRKTYGYTF.

By share, this clone counts as large. In DNA form, the CDR3 reads TGTGCCAGCAGCCAAGTTTGGACCCCGGGGAGCGGGGCTTACCAAGAGACCCAGTACTTC. Protein product: CASSQVWTPGSGAYQETQYF. V usage is TRBV4-2 and J usage is TRBJ2-5; the match to TRBD2 covers 7 bases. CDR1 is LGHNA, CDR2 YNFKEQ, per germline. The CDR3 contains 20 residues. Trimming at V came to 1 base and at J to 0 bases, leaving 17 bases not matched to a gene.

The chain combines TRBV9 with TRBJ1-2; D is perhaps TRBD1 (6 bases). The germline V gene has CDR1 SGDLS and CDR2 YYNGEE. Trimming removed 4 bases from V and 3 bases from J, with 13 bases in between. The CDR3 totals 14 residues. Written as DNA, the CDR3 is TGTGCCAGCAGCCCCCGGGGGCTGGACTATGGCTACACCTTC. This gives the protein CASSPRGLDYGYTF.

J is TRBJ2-4 and V is TRBV6-5; 7 nucleotides line up with TRBD1. Germline-derived CDR1 and CDR2 are MNHEY and SVGAGI. J lost 2 bases, V lost 4 bases, and 5 bases had no gene match. The CDR3 covers 15 residues. CDR3: CASSSGTVSKNIQYF. The CDR3 bases are TGTGCCAGCAGTTCCGGGACAGTTTCCAAAAACATTCAGTACTTC.

V usage is TRBV7-3 and J usage is TRBJ1-5; D possibly corresponds to TRBD1 (5 bases). Trimming took 2 bases from V and 6 from J, leaving 14 bases between them. The CDR3 is 15 amino acids. Germline V gene data show CDR1 as SGHTA and CDR2 as FQGTGA. CDR3 sequence (DNA): TGTGCCAGCAGCTTATTTGGGGGTGTGGGTCAGCCCCAGCATTTT. It is translated as CASSLFGGVGQPQHF.